A single sample gave rise to the 31 T cell receptor beta chains below, sequenced in a study of cytomegalovirus exposure and HLA in healthy donors. 13 Jbeta primers and 60 Vbeta primers were used for the PCR. Libraries were prepared by immunoSEQ multiplex PCR; TCRdb keeps only in-frame clonotypes and omits some of them. The table records about 180,000 clones, 85% of them present only once. The sample comprised PBMCs. The receptor set was obtained from a boy younger than 10 in good health and CMV-seronegative.

The V gene is TRBV28, the J gene TRBJ2-7; possibly TRBD2 for D (5 bases). V lost 2 bases to trimming and J lost 5 bases, with 16 bases between them. CDR1 and CDR2 from the germline V gene are MDHEN and SYDVKM. This CDR3 contains 15 residues. The DNA of the CDR3 is TGTGCCAGCAGTTTACCCCGAGAGGGTGGCGACGAGCAGTACTTC. This translates into CASSLPREGGDEQYF.

The rearrangement links TRBV18 to TRBJ2-5; 9 positions agree with TRBD2. CDR1 KGHSH and CDR2 LQKENI come from the germline V gene. Germline trimming cut 2 bases from V and 1 base from J; bases unmatched to any gene: 5. This CDR3 comprises 16 residues. The CDR3 DNA follows: TGTGCCAGCTCACCATCGAGTAGCGGGGGCCAAGAGACCCAGTACTTC. Protein: CASSPSSSGGQETQYF.

CDR3 protein: CASSEALLAGASYEQYV. In DNA, the CDR3 is TGTGCCAGCAGTGAAGCGCTTCTAGCGGGGGCATCCTACGAGCAGTACGTC. V gene TRBV2 combines with J gene TRBJ2-7; 10 bases align to TRBD2. The germline CDR1 and CDR2 sequences are SNHLY and FYNNEI. The V segment lost 0 bases and the J segment 1 base; nucleotides outside the gene matches: 6. This CDR3 region has 17 residues.

This clone was detected only once. The CDR3 spells CASRRTGERTDTQYF. The CDR3 bases are TGCGCCAGCAGAAGAACAGGGGAGAGGACAGATACGCAGTATTTT. The chain uses TRBV5-1 and TRBJ2-3; TRBD1 aligns across 7 bases. V was pared by 5 bases and J by 3 bases, with 9 bases of the junction left unmatched. CDR1 and CDR2 from the germline V gene are SGHRS and YFSETQ. This CDR3 is 15 amino acids long.

The gene calls are TRBV19 and TRBJ2-3; 9 bases match TRBD1. Germline V gene sequence: CDR1 LNHDA, CDR2 SQIVND (reference sequence). Trimming took 3 bases from V and 2 from J; bases not matched to a gene: 6. The CDR3 consists of 16 residues. As DNA, the CDR3 is TGTGCCAGTAGTATTATGGGACAGGGATCCACAGATACGCAGTATTTT. This gives the protein CASSIMGQGSTDTQYF.

This clone was counted once. The chain employs TRBV5-1 and TRBJ2-7, with 14 bases that match TRBD2. The V segment lost 4 bases and the J segment 0 bases; nucleotides outside the gene matches: 6. Germline loops: CDR1 SGHRS, CDR2 YFSETQ. This CDR3 has 17 residues. In DNA, the CDR3 is TGCGCCAGCAGCCCCGGACTAGCGGGAGGAAGCTCCTACGAGCAGTACTTC. It codes for CASSPGLAGGSSYEQYF.

The genes are TRBV18 and TRBJ2-5; TRBD1 agrees at 9 bases. Germline CDR1 reads KGHSH; CDR2 reads LQKENI. There are 14 residues in the CDR3. V dropped 5 bases and J dropped 2; count of bases not matched to a gene: 3. Written as DNA, the CDR3 is TGTGCCAGCTCATCGACAGGGGGACAAGAGACCCAGTACTTC. Translation gives CASSSTGGQETQYF.

The chain uses TRBV5-4 and TRBJ1-1, with D perhaps TRBD1 (6 bases). The CDR3 totals 14 residues. Germline V gene sequence: CDR1 SGHNT, CDR2 YYREEE (reference sequence). V lost 2 bases to trimming and J lost 3 bases, with 11 bases between them. CDR3 sequence: CASSFLGADTEAFF. CDR3 bases: TGTGCCAGCAGCTTCTTGGGGGCGGACACTGAAGCTTTCTTT.

V is TRBV5-5 and J is TRBJ2-3; no reliable D call. The V end was cut by 1 base, the J end by 2 bases, with 11 bases between. The germline CDR1 and CDR2 sequences are SGHKS and YYEKEE (reference sequence). This CDR3 contains 15 residues. The CDR3 here is CASSLSGGHTDTQYF. The CDR3 coding sequence is TGTGCCAGCAGCTTGTCAGGTGGGCACACAGATACGCAGTATTTT.

The V gene is TRBV5-1, the J gene TRBJ2-3; TRBD2 is a possible D gene (6 bases). Trimming took off 8 bases at V and 6 bases at J, with 16 bases between the two ends. The CDR3 has 13 residues. Germline values: CDR1 SGHRS, CDR2 YFSETQ. CDR3 amino acids: CARGEARRDTQYF. In nucleotides, the CDR3 is TGCGCCAGGGGGGAGGCCCGTCGTGATACGCAGTATTTT.

This rearrangement joins TRBV5-6 to TRBJ1-6; D gene ambiguous. Germline values: CDR1 SGHDT, CDR2 YYEEEE. The CDR3 is made up of 18 amino acids. Trimming removed 4 bases at V and 8 bases at J, with 25 bases between. The CDR3 sequence is CASSLRSGLAAVDSPLHF. CDR3 DNA sequence: TGTGCCAGCAGCCTCCGGTCTGGCCTCGCGGCGGTGGATTCACCCCTCCACTTT.

The genes are TRBV5-1 and TRBJ1-2; the D is unclear. Germline loops: CDR1 SGHRS, CDR2 YFSETQ. V was trimmed by 7 bases and J by 1 base, leaving 11 bases between them. CDR3 size: 13 residues. CDR3 region: CASRAEGNYGYTF. The CDR3 coding sequence is TGCGCCAGCCGGGCCGAGGGTAACTATGGCTACACCTTC.

CDR3 coding DNA: TGTGCCAGCAGGGCCGGGGCGGGGGGACTTAGCACAGATACGCAGTATTTT. It yields the protein CASRAGAGGLSTDTQYF. This sequence joins TRBV6-4 and TRBJ2-3; 8 nucleotides align to TRBD2. The CDR3 runs 17 residues. CDR1 and CDR2 from the germline V gene are MRHNA and SNTAGT. Trimming removed 6 bases from V and 0 bases from J; junction bases left unmatched: 11.

The chain has TRBV6-1 and TRBJ1-1; TRBD1 matches 7 bases. The CDR3 contains 15 residues. The germline V gene has CDR1 MNHNS and CDR2 SASEGT. V shed 6 bases, J shed 1 base, and the junction held 8 bases outside the gene matches. The CDR3, as DNA: TGTGCCAGCAGGGGAGCCGGGACAGCGAACACTGAAGCTTTCTTT. Translation gives CASRGAGTANTEAFF.

This chain links TRBV28 with TRBJ1-3, with TRBD1 as a possible D gene (5 bases). The CDR3 totals 14 residues. Deletions cut 5 bases from V and 0 bases from J, with 8 bases between. Germline V gene lookup returns CDR1 MDHEN and CDR2 SYDVKM. The CDR3 sequence: CASSPGISGNTIYF. DNA of the CDR3: TGTGCCAGCAGTCCAGGGATCTCTGGAAACACCATATATTTT.

This clone was seen only once. V usage is TRBV4-1 and J usage is TRBJ1-3, with D perhaps matching TRBD1 (5 bases). Trimming cost V 3 bases and J 0 bases, with 9 bases left between them. Germline CDR1 reads MGHRA; CDR2 reads YSYEKL. CDR3 length equals 15 residues. The CDR3 is CASSQKTVSGNTIYF. Here the CDR3 DNA reads TGCGCCAGCAGCCAGAAGACAGTCTCTGGAAACACCATATATTTT.

This clone showed up just a few times. The chain's CDR3 is CASSAGQPTNEKLFF. The CDR3 DNA reads as TGTGCCAGCAGTGCCGGACAGCCAACTAATGAAAAACTGTTTTTT. The chain carries TRBV6-6 and TRBJ1-4; D is possibly TRBD1 (6 bases). Between the trimmed V and J ends, which lost 5 bases and 0 bases, there was a span of 10 bases. Germline lookup yields CDR1 MNHNY and CDR2 SVGAGI (reference sequence). This CDR3 is 15 amino acids long.

The rearrangement joins TRBV2 to TRBJ2-7, with D possibly TRBD1 on 6 matching bases. Germline V gene data show CDR1 as SNHLY and CDR2 as FYNNEI. Trimming removed 1 base from V and 2 bases from J, with 9 bases in between. The CDR3 is made up of 14 amino acids. The CDR3, as DNA: TGTGCCAGCAGTGAAGGGGGGCGCCCCTACGAGCAGTACTTC. This gives the protein CASSEGGRPYEQYF.

This chain joins TRBV6-1 and TRBJ2-5; tentative D call: TRBD2 (6 bases). Trimming removed 3 bases at V and 4 bases at J, with 15 bases between. CDR1 is MNHNS, CDR2 SASEGT, per germline. This CDR3 spans 15 amino acids. This chain's CDR3 is CASSEISGGGETQYF. In DNA, the CDR3 is TGTGCCAGCAGTGAGATTAGCGGTGGGGGAGAGACCCAGTACTTC.

This chain uses TRBV5-5 with TRBJ2-5; tentative D call: TRBD2 (5 bases). V was trimmed by 7 bases and J by 1 base, leaving 17 bases between them. CDR1 is SGHKS and CDR2 is YYEKEE in the germline V gene (reference sequence). The CDR3 runs to 15 residues. CDR3 sequence reads: CASGILDPTQETQYF. The DNA of the CDR3 is TGTGCCAGCGGTATACTAGATCCCACCCAAGAGACCCAGTACTTC.

CDR3 sequence reads: CASSSKPLNTEAFF. DNA for the CDR3: TGTGCCAGCAGCAGCAAGCCCCTGAACACTGAAGCTTTCTTT. The rearrangement joins TRBV5-6 to TRBJ1-1, with D uncertain. The CDR3 spans 14 residues. The V and J ends lost 4 bases and 0 bases respectively, with 10 bases between them. Germline V gene lookup returns CDR1 SGHDT and CDR2 YYEEEE.

The rearrangement links TRBV11-2 to TRBJ2-5, with TRBD1 matching over 11 bases. This CDR3 is built from 18 residues. The J segment lost 5 bases and the V segment lost 3 bases, leaving 14 bases of the junction unmatched. The germline V gene has CDR1 SGHAT and CDR2 FQNNGV. CDR3 region: CASSLGDRGVVFRETQYF. CDR3 sequence (DNA): TGTGCCAGCAGCTTGGGGGACAGGGGGGTCGTGTTTAGGGAGACCCAGTACTTC.

The chain combines TRBV7-9 with TRBJ2-7; possible D gene TRBD1, 6 bases. Germline CDR1 and CDR2: SEHNR and FQNEAQ (reference sequence). Trimming took off 4 bases at V and 4 bases at J, with 14 bases between the two ends. The CDR3 runs to 14 residues. This chain's CDR3 is CASSSGAGHYEQYF. Written as DNA, the CDR3 is TGTGCCAGCAGCTCAGGGGCAGGACATTACGAGCAGTACTTC.

This sequence joins TRBV9 and TRBJ2-1; the match to TRBD2 covers 13 bases. With V trimmed by 3 bases and J by 8 bases, 8 bases remained unmatched. Germline V gene sequence: CDR1 SGDLS, CDR2 YYNGEE. The CDR3 totals 16 residues. The CDR3 sequence is CASSASPGLAGDEQFF. CDR3 DNA sequence: TGTGCCAGCAGCGCCTCTCCCGGACTAGCGGGAGATGAGCAGTTCTTC.

For this clone: An end of the junction does not agree with germline; a read error may underlie this. The V call is TRBV7-9, the J call TRBJ2-7, with 7 bases fitting TRBD2. CDR3 length equals 15 residues. Per the germline V gene, CDR1 is SEHNR and CDR2 is FQNEAQ (reference sequence). The CDR3 protein is CSSSLAGPTFHEQYF. CDR3 nucleotide sequence: TGTTCCAGCAGCTTAGCGGGCCCTACGTTCCACGAGCAGTACTTC.

The chain combines TRBV5-4 with TRBJ1-1; the D is unclear. Deletions cut 4 bases from V and 0 bases from J, with 7 bases between. Looked up from germline, CDR1 is SGHNT and CDR2 is YYREEE (reference sequence). This CDR3 has 13 amino acids. In DNA, the CDR3 is TGTGCCAGCAGCATCACAGTGAACACTGAAGCTTTCTTT. This translates into CASSITVNTEAFF.

This clone was observed a handful of times. This chain links TRBV5-4 with TRBJ2-5; TRBD1 matches 7 bases. This CDR3 spans 14 amino acids. Looked up from germline, CDR1 is SGHNT and CDR2 is YYREEE (reference sequence). V was clipped by 5 bases and J by 1 base; unmatched bases: 5. CDR3 sequence (DNA): TGTGCCAGCAGTTCAGGGGGTGGCCAAGAGACCCAGTACTTC. As protein: CASSSGGGQETQYF.

The V gene is TRBV4-1, the J gene TRBJ2-3, with 9 positions matching TRBD1. Germline assignment: CDR1 MGHRA and CDR2 YSYEKL. V was pared by 4 bases and J by 0 bases, with 5 bases of the junction left unmatched. This CDR3 has 16 residues. CDR3 bases: TGCGCCAGCAGCCTCGGGACAGGGCAAAGCACAGATACGCAGTATTTT. As protein: CASSLGTGQSTDTQYF.

This sequence joins TRBV2 and TRBJ1-2, with 7 bases fitting TRBD1. Germline lookup yields CDR1 SNHLY and CDR2 FYNNEI. J gave up 6 bases and V 4 bases, and 8 bases lay outside the gene matches. The CDR3 length is 14 residues. CDR3 sequence (DNA): TGTGCCAGCAGTGGAATGGACAGGATGGATGGCTACACCTTC. Translation gives CASSGMDRMDGYTF.

The V and J genes are TRBV5-1 and TRBJ2-5; D perhaps matches TRBD2 (6 bases). The CDR3 consists of 17 residues. CDR1 and CDR2 from the germline V gene are SGHRS and YFSETQ. V lost 3 bases and J lost 4, with 22 bases in between. The CDR3 sequence: CASSSRGAAGFRETQYF. The CDR3, as DNA: TGCGCCAGCAGCTCCCGCGGGGCAGCCGGATTTAGAGAGACCCAGTACTTC.

This chain connects TRBV9 to TRBJ1-5; no definite D call. Per the germline V gene, CDR1 is SGDLS and CDR2 is YYNGEE. The V gene lost 0 bases and the J gene lost 5 bases, with 12 bases spanning the gap. CDR3 length: 15 residues. In nucleotides, the CDR3 is TGTGCCAGCAGCGTAGGCGACGAGACTGATCAGCCCCAGCATTTT. This translates into CASSVGDETDQPQHF.